The T cell receptor beta chain described here comes from a study of siplizumab effects on memory and regulatory T cells. Profiled with immunoSEQ multiplex PCR; TCRdb holds only in-frame clones, not every one. The sample shows 15,000 to 20,000 clones, approximately 44% of them seen only once. Cells from the mixed lymphocyte reaction underwent coculture for 5 to 6 days at 37 degrees C. CDR3 length: 15 residues. Comment on this clone: No antigen is known for it.

The chain has TRBV21-1 and TRBJ2-1; TRBD1 was called by the table and not checked on the DNA. TRBV21-1 is a pseudogene segment. This TCR was sampled from a human donor in good health; the cells came from an allogeneic mixed lymphocyte reaction. Some clones in this sample may be carry-over from other donors' samples. Sequencing input: CFSE-low (dividing) CD4+ T cells sorted from an allogeneic mixed lymphocyte reaction. CDR3 amino acids: CASSHGQGRNNEQFF. The DNA for the CDR3 is TGTGCCAGCAGCCATGGACAGGGACGGAACAATGAGCAGTTCTTC.